This entry features one T cell receptor beta chain sequence. Its antigen remains unknown. Some clones are missing from TCRdb's copy, which holds only in-frame ones; the method was immunoSEQ multiplex PCR. The repertoire consists of some 62,000 clones, with about 96% occurring once and the leading ten covering 0.35% to 0.4%. These data belong to a study of brain T cells in children with intractable seizures. At least one anti-epileptic drug was given before surgery. General study results and limits: Viral specificity was inferred only from CDR3 similarity; HCMV serostatus was unknown.

With V trimmed by 1 base and J by 2 bases, 5 bases remained unmatched. The CDR3 covers 16 residues. In germline, CDR1 is MNHNS, CDR2 SASEGT. The J gene is TRBJ1-5, the V gene TRBV6-1; 7 bases are a match to TRBD1. This receptor was obtained from a boy younger than two with focal cortical dysplasia and intractable seizures. The sample was peripheral blood, taken at surgery. The CDR3 region is CASSEVGGGGNQPQHF. The DNA of the CDR3 is TGTGCCAGCAGTGAAGTGGGAGGGGGCGGCAATCAGCCCCAGCATTTT.